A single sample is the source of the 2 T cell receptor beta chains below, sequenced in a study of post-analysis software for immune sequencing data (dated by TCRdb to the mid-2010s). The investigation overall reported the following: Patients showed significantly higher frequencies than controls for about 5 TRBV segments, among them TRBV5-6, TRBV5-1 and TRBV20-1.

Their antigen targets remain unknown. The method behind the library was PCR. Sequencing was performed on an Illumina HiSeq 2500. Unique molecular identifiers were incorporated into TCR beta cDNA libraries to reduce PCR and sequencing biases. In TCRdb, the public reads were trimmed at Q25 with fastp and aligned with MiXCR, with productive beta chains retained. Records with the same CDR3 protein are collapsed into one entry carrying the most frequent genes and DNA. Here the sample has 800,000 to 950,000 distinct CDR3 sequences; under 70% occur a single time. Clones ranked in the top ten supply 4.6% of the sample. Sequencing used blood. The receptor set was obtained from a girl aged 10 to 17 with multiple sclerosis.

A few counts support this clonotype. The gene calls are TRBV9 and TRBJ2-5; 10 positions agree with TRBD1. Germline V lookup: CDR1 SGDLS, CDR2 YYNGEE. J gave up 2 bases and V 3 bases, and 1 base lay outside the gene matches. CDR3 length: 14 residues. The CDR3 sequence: CASSGQGAQETQYF. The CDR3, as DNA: TGTGCCAGCAGCGGACAGGGGGCTCAAGAGACCCAGTACTTC.

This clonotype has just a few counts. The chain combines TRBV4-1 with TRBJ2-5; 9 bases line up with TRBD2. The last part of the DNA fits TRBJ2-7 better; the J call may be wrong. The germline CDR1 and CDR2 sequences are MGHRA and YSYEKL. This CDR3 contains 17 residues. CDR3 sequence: CASSQVQAGGFPYEQYF. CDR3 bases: TGCGCCAGCAGCCAAGTACAAGCGGGAGGATTCCCCTACGAGCAGTACTTC.